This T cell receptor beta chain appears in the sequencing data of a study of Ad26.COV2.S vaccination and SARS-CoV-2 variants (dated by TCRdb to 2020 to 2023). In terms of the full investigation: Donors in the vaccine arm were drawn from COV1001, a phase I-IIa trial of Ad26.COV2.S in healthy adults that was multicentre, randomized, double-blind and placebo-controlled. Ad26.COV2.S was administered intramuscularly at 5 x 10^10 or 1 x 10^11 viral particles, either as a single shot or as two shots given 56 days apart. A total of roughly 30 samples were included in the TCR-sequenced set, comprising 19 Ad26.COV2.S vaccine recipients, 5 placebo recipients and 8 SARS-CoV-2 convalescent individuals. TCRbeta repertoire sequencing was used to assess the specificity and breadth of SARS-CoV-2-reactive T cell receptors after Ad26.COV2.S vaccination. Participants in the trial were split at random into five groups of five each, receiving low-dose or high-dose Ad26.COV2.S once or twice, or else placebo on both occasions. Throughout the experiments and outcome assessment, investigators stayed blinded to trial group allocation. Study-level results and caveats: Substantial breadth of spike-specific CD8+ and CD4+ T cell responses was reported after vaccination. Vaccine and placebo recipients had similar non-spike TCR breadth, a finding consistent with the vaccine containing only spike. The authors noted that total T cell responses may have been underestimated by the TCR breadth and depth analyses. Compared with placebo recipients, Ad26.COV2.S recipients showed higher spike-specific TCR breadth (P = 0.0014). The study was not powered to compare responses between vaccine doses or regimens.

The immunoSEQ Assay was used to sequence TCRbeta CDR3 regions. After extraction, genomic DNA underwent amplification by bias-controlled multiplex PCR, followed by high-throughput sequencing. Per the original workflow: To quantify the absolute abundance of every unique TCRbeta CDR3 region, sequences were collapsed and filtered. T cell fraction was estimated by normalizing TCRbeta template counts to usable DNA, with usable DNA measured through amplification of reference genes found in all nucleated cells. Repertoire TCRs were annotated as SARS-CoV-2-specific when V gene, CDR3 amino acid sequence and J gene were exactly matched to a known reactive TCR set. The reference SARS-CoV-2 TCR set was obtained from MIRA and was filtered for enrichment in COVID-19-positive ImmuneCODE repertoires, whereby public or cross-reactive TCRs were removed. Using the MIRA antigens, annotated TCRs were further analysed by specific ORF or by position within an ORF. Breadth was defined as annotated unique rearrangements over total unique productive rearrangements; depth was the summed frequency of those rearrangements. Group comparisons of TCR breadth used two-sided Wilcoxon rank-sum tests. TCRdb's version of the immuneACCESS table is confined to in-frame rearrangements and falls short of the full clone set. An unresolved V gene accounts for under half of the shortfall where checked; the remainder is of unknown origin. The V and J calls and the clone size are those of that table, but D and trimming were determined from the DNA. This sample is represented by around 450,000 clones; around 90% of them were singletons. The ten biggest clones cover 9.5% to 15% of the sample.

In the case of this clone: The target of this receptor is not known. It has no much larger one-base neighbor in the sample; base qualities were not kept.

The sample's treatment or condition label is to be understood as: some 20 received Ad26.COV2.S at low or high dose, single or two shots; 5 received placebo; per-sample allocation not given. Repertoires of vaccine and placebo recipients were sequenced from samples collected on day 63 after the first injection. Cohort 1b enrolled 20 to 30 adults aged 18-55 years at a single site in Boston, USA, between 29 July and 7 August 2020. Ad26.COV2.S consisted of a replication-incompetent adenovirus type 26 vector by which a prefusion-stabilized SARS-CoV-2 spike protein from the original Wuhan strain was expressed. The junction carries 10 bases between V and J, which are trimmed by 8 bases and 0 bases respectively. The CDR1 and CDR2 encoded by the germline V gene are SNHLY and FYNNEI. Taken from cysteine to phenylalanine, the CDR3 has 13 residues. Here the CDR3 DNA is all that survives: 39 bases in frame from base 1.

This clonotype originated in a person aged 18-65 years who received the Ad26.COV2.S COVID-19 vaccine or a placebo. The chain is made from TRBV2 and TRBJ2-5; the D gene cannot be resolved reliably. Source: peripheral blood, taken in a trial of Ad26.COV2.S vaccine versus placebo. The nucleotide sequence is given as TGTGCCAGCCAGATACCCCACCAAGAGACCCAGTACTTC. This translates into CASQIPHQETQYF.